This T cell receptor beta chain was captured by sequencing in a study of blood T cell repertoires in COVID-19 (dated by TCRdb to about 2020). General notes on the study: Collaborator samples came from the United States, Italy and Spain and covered acute and convalescent phases of COVID-19. The repertoires were made available in a free public database intended to serve as a resource for research on the immune response to SARS-CoV-2. HLA class I and class II types, where available, came from metadata supplied by the sample provider rather than from assay-based typing. The prospective study material was composed of cDNA or gDNA derived from T cells, B-cell-depleted T cells, or PBMCs. The dataset comprised deeply sampled blood TCRbeta repertoires from subjects exposed to, actively infected with, or recovered from COVID-19. The sample metadata nearly always contained a de-identified subject ID, COVID-19 status, age in years and sex. The samples were drawn from two sources: the first 160 participants of the ongoing ImmuneRACE study, and 950 to 1,500 subjects contributed by 6 global collaborators.

General findings and caveats noted by the study authors: The quantity of clinical and demographic metadata differed by source and by participant and was supplied without curation.

CDR1 and CDR2, looked up from the germline V gene, are MDHEN and SYDVKM. Between the V and J ends, shortened by 5 bases and 5 bases respectively, the junction contains 21 bases. From the cysteine up to the phenylalanine, the CDR3 has a length of 16 residues. CDR3 DNA only is kept here, 48 bases in frame from base 1. TCRbeta CDR3 regions were amplified from genomic DNA by means of the immunoSEQ Assay, a bias-controlled multiplex PCR. The authors' pipeline ran thus. Within the assay, amplification of reference gene primers was used to estimate how many nucleated cells each sample contained. To quantify the absolute abundance of each unique TCRbeta CDR3 rearrangement, sequence reads were collapsed and filtered. Productive Simpson clonality was computed per sample as the square root of Simpson's diversity index over productive rearrangements. TCRdb took this table from immuneACCESS and kept in-frame rearrangements with V and J called. Such tables lack part of the clones; where checked against another copy, unresolved V genes explain under half of the gap, and the rest is unexplained. V and J calls and clone size come straight from that table; D and trimming were deduced from the DNA. Counted in this sample were roughly 220,000 clones; around 82% of them appeared once. The ten most abundant clones make up roughly 3% of the sample.

This clone was counted once. Its target antigen remains unknown. No qualities accompany the bases; no much larger clone lies one base away. A second Seattle source provided samples from volunteer blood donors who had recovered from COVID-19. The collaborating institutions used their own protocols to collect whole blood in K2EDTA tubes. For TCRbeta analysis, collaborators shipped samples in one of three forms: frozen whole blood, isolated PBMCs, or DNA extracted from either of those sample types. This TCR was sampled from a woman in her twenties or thirties who had recovered from COVID-19. The sequencing input was peripheral blood. The V and J segments used are TRBV28 and TRBJ2-5; the D gene is perhaps TRBD1, from 5 matching bases. This receptor has the CDR3 CASSPYQWQGGETQYF. The sequenced DNA is TGTGCCAGCAGTCCTTACCAGTGGCAGGGTGGCGAGACCCAGTACTTC.